This T cell receptor (beta chain) was found in a study of T cells in localized non-small cell lung cancer (TCRdb year 2020). For context, the study as a whole: The study analyzed T cell repertoires of 200 to 300 early-stage NSCLC patients, comparing tumors and uninvolved tumor-adjacent lungs. A mean age of roughly 66 years was recorded for the NSCLC patients, of whom more than 120 were male and 90 to 110 were female. The cohort was made up of 200 to 250 treatment-naive NSCLC patients whose localized lung tumors had been resected.

General conclusions and limits of the study: Because of the exploratory design, TCR variables were selected using unadjusted p-values without false-discovery rate correction. Longer overall survival was associated with higher T cell density in blood, whereas shorter survival was associated with higher clonality in adjacent lung. Because multi-region tumor sequencing was not done, intratumor heterogeneity could not be ruled out. Uninvolved tumor-adjacent lung showed the highest T cell clonality, higher than tumor, which suggests more focused antigenic responses in the uninvolved tumor-adjacent lung. A median of roughly 56 of the top 100 tumor clones were detected in paired uninvolved adjacent lung, and some 29 of these tumor clones were also found among the top 100 clones of the paired uninvolved adjacent lung.

As regards this clone: No cognate antigen has been identified for it. No much larger clonotype is one base removed from it; base qualities were not supplied.

TCR beta CDR3 regions were sequenced from DNA using the immunoSEQ Assay. The original methods were these. T cell density was computed as TCR beta template counts normalized to usable DNA estimated by amplifying housekeeping genes. The preseqR package was used to estimate richness by extrapolating to 400,000 templates for PBMC samples and to 120,000 templates for tissue samples. Clonality was defined by subtracting Pielou's evenness from one. To identify tissue-enriched TCRs, differential abundance testing was run on productive amino-acid clonotypes with a minimum total count of 5 and an alpha of 0.1. The Jaccard Index and the Morisita Overlap Index were used to measure repertoire overlap between compartments. GLIPH grouped TCR beta CDR3s together with public tetramer-defined viral CDR3s, and a viral motif had to include at least three viral sequences and also show V-gene enrichment. TCRdb retrieved this table from immuneACCESS and kept in-frame rearrangements only. Not all clones are present; in checked studies, unresolved V genes account for under half, and no reason is known for the remainder. The DNA was the basis for D and trimming; V, J and clone size are from that table. The sample table lists 600 or so clones, more than 20% of them with a count of one. 18% of the sample lies in the top ten.

The CDR3 runs 13 amino acids, cysteine and phenylalanine included. Of the read, only the CDR3 DNA is kept; its 39 bases are in frame from base 1. Per the germline V gene (reference sequence), GTSNPN is the CDR1 and SVGIG is the CDR2. Germline trimming: 5 bases from V, 8 bases from J; junction bases outside gene matches: 8. At diagnosis, tumor, uninvolved tumor-adjacent lung and peripheral blood were collected and then preserved as a mix of FFPE and fresh-frozen material. The starting material was lung tumor tissue, obtained before any cancer treatment. The sequence joins TRBV30 to TRBJ1-2, and TRBD1 matches 10 of the central bases. The origin of this receptor is a woman aged 40-75 years with stage III lung adenocarcinoma. The sequence in DNA is TGTGCCTGGCCTCCCGGGACAGGGGTCGGCTACACCTTC. Its coded protein is CAWPPGTGVGYTF.